This record concerns one T cell receptor (beta chain) sequence. Its target is not known. These data come from a study of cytomegalovirus exposure and HLA in healthy donors. Study-level points and caveats: A missense variant in DCLRE1C was later tied to TCR beta V- and J-gene trimming. Compared with the roughly 730-donor mean, an Asian-associated ancestry cluster reportedly had fewer N-insertions, according to a later analysis.

The primer mix had 60 Vbeta and 13 Jbeta primers. Profiling relied on immunoSEQ multiplex PCR, and the TCRdb table lists in-frame clones only, not all of them. The profile shows some 190,000 clones, 70% to 80% of them singletons. Trimming removed 5 bases at V and 8 bases at J, with 15 bases between. Germline V CDR1 and CDR2: MNHEY, SMNVEV (reference sequence). CDR3 length equals 14 residues. V and J are TRBV27 and TRBJ1-4, with D tentatively TRBD1 (6 bases). The sequencing sample was made of PBMCs. This TCR was sampled from a man aged 18 to 30 in good health and CMV-seronegative. This CDR3 is CASSPHREREKLFF. The CDR3 DNA sequence: TGTGCCAGCAGTCCCCACAGGGAACGGGAAAAACTGTTTTTT.